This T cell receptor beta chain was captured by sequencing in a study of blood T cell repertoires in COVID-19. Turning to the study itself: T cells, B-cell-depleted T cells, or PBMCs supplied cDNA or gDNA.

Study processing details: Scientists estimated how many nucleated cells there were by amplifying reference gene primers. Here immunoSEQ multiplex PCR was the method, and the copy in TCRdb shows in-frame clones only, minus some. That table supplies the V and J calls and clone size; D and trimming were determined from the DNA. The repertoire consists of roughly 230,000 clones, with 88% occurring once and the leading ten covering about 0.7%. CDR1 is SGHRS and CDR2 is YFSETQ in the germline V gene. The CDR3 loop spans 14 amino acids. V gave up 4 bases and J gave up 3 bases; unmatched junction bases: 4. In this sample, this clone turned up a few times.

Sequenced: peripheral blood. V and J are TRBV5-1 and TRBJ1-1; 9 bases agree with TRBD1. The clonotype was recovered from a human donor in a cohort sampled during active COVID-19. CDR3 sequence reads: CASSGGQGYTEAFF. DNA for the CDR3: TGCGCCAGCAGCGGGGGACAGGGTTACACTGAAGCTTTCTTT. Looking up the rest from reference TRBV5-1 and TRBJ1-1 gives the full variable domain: KAGVTQTPRYLIKTRGQQVTLSCSPISGHRSVSWYQQTPGQGLQFLFEYFSETQRNKGNFPGRFSGRQFSNSRSEMNVSTLELGDSALYLCASSGGQGYTEAFFGQGTRLTVV.